Listed below are T cell receptor beta chains from one sample, sequenced in a study of shared clonotypes between healthy human individuals. Profiling relied on immunoSEQ multiplex PCR, and the TCRdb table lists in-frame clones only, not all of them. Among 1.5 million to 2.5 million clones listed, 85% to 95% were seen once. The sample comprised naive CD8+ T cells sorted from blood. The source is a man between 18 and 29 years old in good health. The CDR3 runs from the conserved cysteine through the conserved F or W. D genes are given only for firm matches. Rows may omit the clone size; those that give it use once, few, many or a size class.

clone size: NA
CDR3 length: 12
V gene: TRBV11-2
J gene: TRBJ1-1
D gene: NA
CDR3 DNA: TGTGCCAGCAGCTTGGGAGGGATTGAAGCTTTCTTT
CDR3 protein: CASSLGGIEAFF

clone size: NA
CDR3 length: 13
V gene: TRBV5-6
J gene: TRBJ2-7
D gene: NA
CDR3 DNA: TGTGCCAGCAGCCTACTGTTGGGGTACGAGCAGTACTTC
CDR3 protein: CASSLLLGYEQYF

clone size: NA
CDR3 length: 13
V gene: TRBV5-1
J gene: TRBJ2-1
D gene: NA
CDR3 DNA: TGCGCCAGCAGCTTGCCAGGGACTGATGAGCAGTTCTTC
CDR3 protein: CASSLPGTDEQFF

clone size: NA
CDR3 length: 18
V gene: TRBV10-3
J gene: TRBJ2-6
D gene: NA
CDR3 DNA: TGTGCCATCAGTGAGCCATGGTCCGGGGCCTCTGGGGCCAACGTCCTGACTTTC
CDR3 protein: CAISEPWSGASGANVLTF

clone size: NA
CDR3 length: 14
V gene: TRBV19
J gene: TRBJ1-1
D gene: NA
CDR3 DNA: TGTGCCAGTAGTATAAGGGAATGGGGCACTGAAGCTTTCTTT
CDR3 protein: CASSIREWGTEAFF

clone size: NA
CDR3 length: 13
V gene: TRBV11-2
J gene: TRBJ1-3
D gene: NA
CDR3 DNA: TGTGCCAGCCTCTTATGGGGGACGGACACCATATATTTT
CDR3 protein: CASLLWGTDTIYF

clone size: NA
CDR3 length: 13
V gene: TRBV6-1
J gene: TRBJ1-2
D gene: NA
CDR3 DNA: TGTGCCAGCGAAGCATGGGGCGACTATGGCTACACCTTC
CDR3 protein: CASEAWGDYGYTF

clone size: NA
CDR3 length: 14
V gene: TRBV15
J gene: TRBJ1-1
D gene: NA
CDR3 DNA: TGTGCCACCAGCAGAGATGGGGCGAACACTGAAGCTTTCTTT
CDR3 protein: CATSRDGANTEAFF

clone size: NA
CDR3 length: 15
V gene: TRBV6-5
J gene: TRBJ2-5
D gene: TRBD1
CDR3 DNA: TGTGCCAGCAGTCGGCGACAGGGGGCACAAGAGACCCAGTACTTC
CDR3 protein: CASSRRQGAQETQYF

clone size: NA
CDR3 length: 14
V gene: TRBV2
J gene: TRBJ2-7
D gene: NA
CDR3 DNA: TGTGCCAGCAGTTATACTAGTGCAACCTACGAGCAGTACTTC
CDR3 protein: CASSYTSATYEQYF

clone size: once
CDR3 length: 17
V gene: TRBV7-6
J gene: TRBJ1-6
D gene: TRBD1
CDR3 DNA: TGTGCCAGCAGCGAAGGACAGGGCGTATCCTATAATTCACCCCTCCACTTT
CDR3 protein: CASSEGQGVSYNSPLHF

clone size: NA
CDR3 length: 15
V gene: TRBV7-8
J gene: TRBJ2-7
D gene: NA
CDR3 DNA: TGTGCCAGCAGCTCCGGCCCCGGCGGATCCTACGAGCAGTACTTC
CDR3 protein: CASSSGPGGSYEQYF

clone size: NA
CDR3 length: 14
V gene: TRBV9
J gene: TRBJ2-1
D gene: TRBD2
CDR3 DNA: TGTGCCAGCAGCGTGACTAGCGGTGACAATGAGCAGTTCTTC
CDR3 protein: CASSVTSGDNEQFF

clone size: NA
CDR3 length: 16
V gene: TRBV7-8
J gene: TRBJ2-3
D gene: NA
CDR3 DNA: TGTGCCAGCAGCATCCTACTGGCGGGGATTCCAGATACGCAGTATTTT
CDR3 protein: CASSILLAGIPDTQYF

clone size: NA
CDR3 length: 15
V gene: TRBV6-1
J gene: TRBJ2-1
D gene: NA
CDR3 DNA: TGTGCCAGCAGTGAAACGGCGGTATTCTACAATGAGCAGTTCTTC
CDR3 protein: CASSETAVFYNEQFF

clone size: NA
CDR3 length: 17
V gene: TRBV11-2
J gene: TRBJ2-7
D gene: TRBD2
CDR3 DNA: TGTGCCAGCAGCTTAGAAGTAGCTAGCGGGGGGGACTACGAGCAGTACTTC
CDR3 protein: CASSLEVASGGDYEQYF

clone size: once
CDR3 length: 15
V gene: TRBV10-3
J gene: TRBJ2-1
D gene: TRBD2
CDR3 DNA: TGTGCCATCAGTTCAACTAGCGGGGGGGCCCTTGAGCAGTTCTTC
CDR3 protein: CAISSTSGGALEQFF

clone size: NA
CDR3 length: 11
V gene: TRBV20-1
J gene: TRBJ2-7
D gene: TRBD1
CDR3 DNA: TGCAGTGCAACGACAGGGACCGAGCAGTACTTC
CDR3 protein: CSATTGTEQYF

clone size: NA
CDR3 length: 15
V gene: TRBV13
J gene: TRBJ2-7
D gene: NA
CDR3 DNA: TGTGCCAGCAGCTCGAAACTGACAGGCGACTACGAGCAGTACTTC
CDR3 protein: CASSSKLTGDYEQYF

clone size: NA
CDR3 length: 11
V gene: TRBV20-1
J gene: TRBJ2-1
D gene: TRBD2
CDR3 DNA: TGCAGAGCGGGAGGCTACAATGAGCAGTTCTTC
CDR3 protein: CRAGGYNEQFF

clone size: NA
CDR3 length: 15
V gene: TRBV7-9
J gene: TRBJ2-5
D gene: TRBD1
CDR3 DNA: TGTGCCAGCAGCTTTCATCAGGACAGGGCCGTAGCCCAGTACTTC
CDR3 protein: CASSFHQDRAVAQYF

clone size: once
CDR3 length: 12
V gene: TRBV29-1
J gene: TRBJ1-2
D gene: NA
CDR3 DNA: TGCAGCGTTGTCGGCCCCCCTAAGGGCTACACCTTC
CDR3 protein: CSVVGPPKGYTF

clone size: NA
CDR3 length: 15
V gene: TRBV21-1
J gene: TRBJ2-7
D gene: NA
CDR3 DNA: TGTGCCAGCAGCAAGAGAGGGCCGAGCGCGGACGAGCAGTACTTC
CDR3 protein: CASSKRGPSADEQYF

clone size: NA
CDR3 length: 16
V gene: TRBV28
J gene: TRBJ2-7
D gene: TRBD1
CDR3 DNA: TGTGCCAGCAGTTTCAGTATGGACAGGGCGACCTACGAGCAGTACTTC
CDR3 protein: CASSFSMDRATYEQYF

clone size: NA
CDR3 length: 14
V gene: TRBV19
J gene: TRBJ2-7
D gene: NA
CDR3 DNA: TGTGCCAGTAGTATAGCGTCGGGTTCCTACGAGCAGTACTTC
CDR3 protein: CASSIASGSYEQYF

clone size: NA
CDR3 length: 14
V gene: TRBV7-3
J gene: TRBJ2-7
D gene: TRBD1
CDR3 DNA: TGTGCCAGCAGCAACAGACAGGGGAGATACGAGCAGTACTTC
CDR3 protein: CASSNRQGRYEQYF

clone size: NA
CDR3 length: 14
V gene: TRBV2
J gene: TRBJ2-3
D gene: TRBD2
CDR3 DNA: TGTGCCAGCAGTGATGAGCGGGAGACGGATACGCAGTATTTT
CDR3 protein: CASSDERETDTQYF

clone size: NA
CDR3 length: 16
V gene: TRBV5-5
J gene: TRBJ1-1
D gene: TRBD1
CDR3 DNA: TGTGCCAGCAGCTACCGGACAGGCCTTATGAACACTGAAGCTTTCTTT
CDR3 protein: CASSYRTGLMNTEAFF

clone size: NA
CDR3 length: 15
V gene: TRBV5-1
J gene: TRBJ2-1
D gene: TRBD2
CDR3 DNA: TGCGCCAGCAGCCGACGGGGGGGCGACTACAATGAGCAGTTCTTC
CDR3 protein: CASSRRGGDYNEQFF

clone size: NA
CDR3 length: 12
V gene: TRBV5-1
J gene: TRBJ2-7
D gene: NA
CDR3 DNA: TGCGCCAGCAGCTCGGCTACCTACGAGCAGTACTTC
CDR3 protein: CASSSATYEQYF

clone size: NA
CDR3 length: 13
V gene: TRBV9
J gene: TRBJ2-5
D gene: NA
CDR3 DNA: TGTGCCAGCAGCGTAGATAAATCGGAGACCCAGTACTTC
CDR3 protein: CASSVDKSETQYF

clone size: NA
CDR3 length: 16
V gene: TRBV6-1
J gene: TRBJ2-7
D gene: NA
CDR3 DNA: TGTGCCAGCAGTGAAGAGTTATCCGGGTTCCTCTACGAGCAGTACTTC
CDR3 protein: CASSEELSGFLYEQYF

clone size: once
CDR3 length: 15
V gene: TRBV9
J gene: TRBJ1-1
D gene: NA
CDR3 DNA: TGTGCCAGCAGCCTTGGGGGGACCGGGGTAAATGAAGCTTTCTTT
CDR3 protein: CASSLGGTGVNEAFF

clone size: NA
CDR3 length: 17
V gene: TRBV9
J gene: TRBJ2-1
D gene: NA
CDR3 DNA: TGTGCCAGCAGCGTAGAGCCGAGCGGAGGGGCGGGCAATGAGCAGTTCTTC
CDR3 protein: CASSVEPSGGAGNEQFF

clone size: NA
CDR3 length: 13
V gene: TRBV4-3
J gene: TRBJ2-2
D gene: NA
CDR3 DNA: TGCGCCAGCAGCCATACGACAGCCGGGGAGCTGTTTTTT
CDR3 protein: CASSHTTAGELFF

clone size: NA
CDR3 length: 14
V gene: TRBV2
J gene: TRBJ2-1
D gene: TRBD2
CDR3 DNA: TGTGCCAGCCTGGGGCTAGCGGGTAGCGGTGAGCAGTTCTTC
CDR3 protein: CASLGLAGSGEQFF

clone size: NA
CDR3 length: 14
V gene: TRBV9
J gene: TRBJ2-2
D gene: NA
CDR3 DNA: TGTGCCAGCAGCGTAACCGGGAACACCGGGGAGCTGTTTTTT
CDR3 protein: CASSVTGNTGELFF

clone size: NA
CDR3 length: 15
V gene: TRBV6-5
J gene: TRBJ1-2
D gene: NA
CDR3 DNA: TGTGCCAGCAGTCCAGAGCCGGACGGATCCTATGGCTACACCTTC
CDR3 protein: CASSPEPDGSYGYTF

clone size: NA
CDR3 length: 13
V gene: TRBV27
J gene: TRBJ2-1
D gene: NA
CDR3 DNA: TGTGCCAGCAGTTCCATAGCGAACAATGAGCAGTTCTTC
CDR3 protein: CASSSIANNEQFF

clone size: NA
CDR3 length: 14
V gene: TRBV29-1
J gene: TRBJ2-3
D gene: NA
CDR3 DNA: TGCAGCGTTGAAGATGAACAGAACACAGATACGCAGTATTTT
CDR3 protein: CSVEDEQNTDTQYF

clone size: NA
CDR3 length: 17
V gene: TRBV4-1
J gene: TRBJ2-7
D gene: NA
CDR3 DNA: TGCGCCAGCAGCCACCAAGGTGGGGGCGGGACACCCTACGAGCAGTACTTC
CDR3 protein: CASSHQGGGGTPYEQYF

clone size: NA
CDR3 length: 14
V gene: TRBV14
J gene: TRBJ1-2
D gene: NA
CDR3 DNA: TGTGCCAGCAGCCAAAGCCGGGGGCACTATGGCTACACCTTC
CDR3 protein: CASSQSRGHYGYTF

clone size: once
CDR3 length: 16
V gene: TRBV15
J gene: TRBJ2-7
D gene: NA
CDR3 DNA: TGTGCCACCAGCGGGAGGATGGGGGGTAGCGGATACGAGCAGTACTTC
CDR3 protein: CATSGRMGGSGYEQYF

clone size: NA
CDR3 length: 14
V gene: TRBV9
J gene: TRBJ2-1
D gene: TRBD2
CDR3 DNA: TGTGCCAGCAGCATGCGGGGGGCGAACAATGAGCAGTTCTTC
CDR3 protein: CASSMRGANNEQFF

clone size: NA
CDR3 length: 15
V gene: TRBV5-4
J gene: TRBJ2-1
D gene: NA
CDR3 DNA: TGTGCCAGCAGCTTGGTGGGTGAAGGGGACAATGAGCAGTTCTTC
CDR3 protein: CASSLVGEGDNEQFF

clone size: once
CDR3 length: 14
V gene: TRBV11-2
J gene: TRBJ2-7
D gene: TRBD2
CDR3 DNA: TGTGCCAGCAGCCAAATAGCGGGAAAGCGCGAGCAGTACTTC
CDR3 protein: CASSQIAGKREQYF